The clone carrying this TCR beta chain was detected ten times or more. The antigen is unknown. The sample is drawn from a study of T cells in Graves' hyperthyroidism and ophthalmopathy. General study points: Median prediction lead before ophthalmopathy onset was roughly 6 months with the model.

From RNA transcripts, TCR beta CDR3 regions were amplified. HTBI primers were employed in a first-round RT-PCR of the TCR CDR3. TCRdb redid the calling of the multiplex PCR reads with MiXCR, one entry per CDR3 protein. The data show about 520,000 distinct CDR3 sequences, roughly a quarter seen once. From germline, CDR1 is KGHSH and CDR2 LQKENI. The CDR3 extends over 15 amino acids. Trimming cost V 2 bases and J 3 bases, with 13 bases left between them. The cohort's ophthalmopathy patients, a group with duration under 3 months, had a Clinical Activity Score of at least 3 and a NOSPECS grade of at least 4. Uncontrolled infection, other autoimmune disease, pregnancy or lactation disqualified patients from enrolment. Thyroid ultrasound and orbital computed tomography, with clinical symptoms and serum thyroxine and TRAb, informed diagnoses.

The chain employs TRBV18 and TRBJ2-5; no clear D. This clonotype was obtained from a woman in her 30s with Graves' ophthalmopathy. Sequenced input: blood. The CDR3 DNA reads TGTGCCAGCTCACCAAGCATAGCAGAAGAAGAGACCCAGTACTTC. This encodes CASSPSIAEEETQYF.